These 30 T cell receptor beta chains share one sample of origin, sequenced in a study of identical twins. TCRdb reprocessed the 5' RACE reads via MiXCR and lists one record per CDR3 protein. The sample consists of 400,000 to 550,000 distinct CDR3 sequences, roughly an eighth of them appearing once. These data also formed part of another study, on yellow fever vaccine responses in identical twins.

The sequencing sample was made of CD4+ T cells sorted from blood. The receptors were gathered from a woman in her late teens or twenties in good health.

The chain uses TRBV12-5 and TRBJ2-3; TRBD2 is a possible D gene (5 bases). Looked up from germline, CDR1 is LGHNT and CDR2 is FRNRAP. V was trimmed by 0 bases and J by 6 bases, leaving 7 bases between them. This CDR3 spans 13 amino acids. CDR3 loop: CASGLVRGDTQYF. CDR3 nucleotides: TGTGCTAGTGGTTTGGTACGAGGGGATACGCAGTATTTT.

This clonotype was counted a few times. CDR3 in DNA: TGTGCCGCCAGCGGGAAATGGGGGCAGTTCTTC. Protein sequence: CAASGKWGQFF. The V and J genes are TRBV28 and TRBJ2-1; TRBD2 agrees at 7 bases. The CDR3 length is 11 residues. Per germline, CDR1 MDHEN and CDR2 SYDVKM. The J segment lost 12 bases and the V segment lost 11 bases, leaving 10 bases of the junction unmatched.

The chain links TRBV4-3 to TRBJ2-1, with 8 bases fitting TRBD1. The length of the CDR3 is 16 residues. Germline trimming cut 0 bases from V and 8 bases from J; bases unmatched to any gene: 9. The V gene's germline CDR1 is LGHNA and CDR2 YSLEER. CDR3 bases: TGCGCCAGCAGCCAAGACTCAGGGGGCGCCCTCCATGAGCAGTTCTTC. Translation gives CASSQDSGGALHEQFF.

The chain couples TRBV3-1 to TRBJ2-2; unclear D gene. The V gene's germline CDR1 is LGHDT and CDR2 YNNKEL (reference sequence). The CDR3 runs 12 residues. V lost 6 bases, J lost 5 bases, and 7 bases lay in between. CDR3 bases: TGTGCCAGCAGATTTTTGACCGGGGAGCTGTTTTTT. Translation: CASRFLTGELFF.

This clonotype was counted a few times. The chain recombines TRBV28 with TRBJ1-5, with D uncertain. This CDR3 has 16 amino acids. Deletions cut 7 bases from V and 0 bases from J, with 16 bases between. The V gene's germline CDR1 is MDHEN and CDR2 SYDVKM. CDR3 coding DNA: TGTGCCAGCACCAGTGGCTATTCCGATAGCAATCAGCCCCAGCATTTT. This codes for CASTSGYSDSNQPQHF.

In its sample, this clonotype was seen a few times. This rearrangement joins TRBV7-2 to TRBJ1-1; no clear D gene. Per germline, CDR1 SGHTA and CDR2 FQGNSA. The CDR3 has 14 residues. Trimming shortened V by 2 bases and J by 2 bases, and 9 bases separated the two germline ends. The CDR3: CASSLKPQNTEAFF. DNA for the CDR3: TGTGCCAGCAGCTTAAAGCCACAAAACACTGAAGCTTTCTTT.

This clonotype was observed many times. The CDR3 region is CASCESGEQFF. DNA of the CDR3: TGTGCCAGCTGTGAGTCCGGTGAGCAGTTCTTC. The chain employs TRBV12-3 or TRBV12-4 and TRBJ2-1; no clear D gene. CDR3 length: 11 residues. V lost 8 bases to trimming and J lost 9 bases, with 11 bases between them.

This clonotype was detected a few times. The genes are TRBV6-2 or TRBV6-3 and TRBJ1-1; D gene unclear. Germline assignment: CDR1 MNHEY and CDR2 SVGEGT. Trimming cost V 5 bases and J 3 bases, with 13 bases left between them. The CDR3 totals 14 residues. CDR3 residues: CASSVKGVDTEAFF. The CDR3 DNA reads TGTGCCAGCAGTGTAAAGGGAGTCGACACTGAAGCTTTCTTT.

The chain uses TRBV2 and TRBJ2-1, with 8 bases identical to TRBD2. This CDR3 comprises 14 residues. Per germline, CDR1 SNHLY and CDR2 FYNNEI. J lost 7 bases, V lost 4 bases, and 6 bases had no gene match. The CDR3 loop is CASSASGQTNEQFF. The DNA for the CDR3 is TGTGCCAGCAGTGCTAGCGGGCAAACGAATGAGCAGTTCTTC.

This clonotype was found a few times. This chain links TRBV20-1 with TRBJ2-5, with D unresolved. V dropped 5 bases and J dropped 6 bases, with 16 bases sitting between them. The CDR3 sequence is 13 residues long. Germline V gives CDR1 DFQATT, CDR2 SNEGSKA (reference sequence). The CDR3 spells CSALGPAIKTQYF. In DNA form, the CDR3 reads TGCAGTGCTCTCGGACCGGCCATAAAGACCCAGTACTTC.

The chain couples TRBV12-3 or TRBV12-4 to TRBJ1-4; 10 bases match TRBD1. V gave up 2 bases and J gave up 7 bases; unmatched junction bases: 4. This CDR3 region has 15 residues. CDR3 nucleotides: TGTGCCAGCAGTTTACGACAGGGGGCGGGTGAAAAACTGTTTTTT. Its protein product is CASSLRQGAGEKLFF.

In DNA form, the CDR3 reads TGTGCCAGCAGCTTGAGCAGGATTTACAATGAGCAGTTCTTC. The encoded protein is CASSLSRIYNEQFF. The rearrangement uses TRBV5-6 and TRBJ2-1; D remains ambiguous. Trimming cost V 1 base and J 4 bases, with 9 bases left between them. CDR1 is SGHDT, CDR2 YYEEEE, per germline. The CDR3 length is 14 residues.

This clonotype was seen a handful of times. The CDR3 DNA follows: TGTGCCAGCTCACCACCTACTAGCGGGAAGTACAATGAGCAGTTCTTC. As protein: CASSPPTSGKYNEQFF. This rearrangement joins TRBV18 to TRBJ2-1; 10 bases align to TRBD2. V gave up 0 bases and J gave up 4 bases; unmatched junction bases: 3. The length of the CDR3 is 16 residues. Germline V lookup: CDR1 KGHSH, CDR2 LQKENI.

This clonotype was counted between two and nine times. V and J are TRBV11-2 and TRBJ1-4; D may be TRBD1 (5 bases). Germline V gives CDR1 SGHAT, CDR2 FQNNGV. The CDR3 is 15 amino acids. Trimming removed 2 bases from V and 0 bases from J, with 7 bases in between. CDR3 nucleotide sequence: TGTGCCAGCAGCTTACAGGGAGCAACTAATGAAAAACTGTTTTTT. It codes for CASSLQGATNEKLFF.

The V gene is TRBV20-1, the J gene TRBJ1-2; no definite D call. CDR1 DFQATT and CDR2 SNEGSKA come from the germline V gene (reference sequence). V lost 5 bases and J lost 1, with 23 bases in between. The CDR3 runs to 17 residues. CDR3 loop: CSAHLITPMTFNYGYTF. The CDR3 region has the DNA TGCAGTGCTCACCTGATTACACCCATGACTTTTAACTATGGCTACACCTTC.

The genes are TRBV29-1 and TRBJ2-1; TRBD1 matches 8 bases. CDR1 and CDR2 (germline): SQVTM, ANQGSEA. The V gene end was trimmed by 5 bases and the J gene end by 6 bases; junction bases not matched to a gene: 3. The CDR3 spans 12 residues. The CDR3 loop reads CSVLGQGNEQFF. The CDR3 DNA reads TGCAGCGTTCTCGGACAGGGCAATGAGCAGTTCTTC.

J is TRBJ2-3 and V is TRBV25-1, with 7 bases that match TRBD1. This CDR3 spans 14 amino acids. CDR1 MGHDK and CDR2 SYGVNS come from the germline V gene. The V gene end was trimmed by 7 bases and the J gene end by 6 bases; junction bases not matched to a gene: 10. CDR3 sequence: CASKRQGDSDTQYF. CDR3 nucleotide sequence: TGTGCCAGCAAGAGACAGGGTGATTCTGATACGCAGTATTTT. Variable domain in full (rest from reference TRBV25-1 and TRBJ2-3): EADIYQTPRYLVIGTGKKITLECSQTMGHDKMYWYQQDPGMELHLIHYSYGVNSTEKGDLSSESTVSRIRTEHFPLTLESARPSHTSQYLCASKRQGDSDTQYFGPGTRLTVL.

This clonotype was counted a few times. The CDR3 here is CSVRGLAGYEQYF. The CDR3 DNA follows: TGCAGCGTCCGTGGACTAGCCGGGTACGAGCAGTACTTC. The V call is TRBV29-1, the J call TRBJ2-7; 8 nucleotides agree with TRBD2. V shed 6 bases and J 4 bases; nucleotides not matched to a gene: 8. The CDR3 has 13 amino acids. CDR1 and CDR2 from the germline V gene are SQVTM and ANQGSEA.

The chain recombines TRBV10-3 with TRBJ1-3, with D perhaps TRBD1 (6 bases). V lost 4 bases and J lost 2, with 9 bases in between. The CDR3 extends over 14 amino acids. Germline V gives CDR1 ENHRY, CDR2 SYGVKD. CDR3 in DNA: TGTGCCATCAGTGCGGGGGGCGCTGGAAACACCATATATTTT. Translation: CAISAGGAGNTIYF.

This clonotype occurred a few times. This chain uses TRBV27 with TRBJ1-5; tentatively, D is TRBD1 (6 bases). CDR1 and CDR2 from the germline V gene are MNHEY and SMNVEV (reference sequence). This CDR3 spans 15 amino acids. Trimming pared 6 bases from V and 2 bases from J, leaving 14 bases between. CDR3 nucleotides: TGTGCCAGCAGCCCCGTCCCAGGGGGCAATCAGCCCCAGCATTTT. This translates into CASSPVPGGNQPQHF.

The CDR3 loop is CASSLSSGRPRSYEQYF. The CDR3 DNA sequence: TGTGCCAGCAGCTTGTCTAGCGGGAGGCCCCGCTCCTACGAGCAGTACTTC. The chain recombines TRBV5-4 with TRBJ2-7; the match to TRBD2 covers 11 bases. The V segment lost 1 base and the J segment 0 bases; nucleotides outside the gene matches: 6. The CDR3 totals 17 residues. Germline lookup yields CDR1 SGHNT and CDR2 YYREEE (reference sequence).

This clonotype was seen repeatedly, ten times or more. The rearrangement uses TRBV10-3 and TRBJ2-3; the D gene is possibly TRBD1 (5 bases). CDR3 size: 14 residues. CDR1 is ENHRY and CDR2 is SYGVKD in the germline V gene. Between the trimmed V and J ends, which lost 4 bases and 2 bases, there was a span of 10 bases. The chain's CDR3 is CAISARGNTDTQYF. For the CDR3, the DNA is TGTGCCATCAGTGCAAGGGGTAACACAGATACGCAGTATTTT.

As DNA, the CDR3 is TGTGCCAGCAGCCAATCTGCAGTCTCCTACGAGCAGTACTTC. Translation: CASSQSAVSYEQYF. The rearrangement uses TRBV3-1 and TRBJ2-7; the D is unclear. V was shortened by 2 bases and J by 0 bases, with 8 bases between the two germline ends. Looked up from germline, CDR1 is LGHDT and CDR2 is YNNKEL (reference sequence). This CDR3 has 14 amino acids.

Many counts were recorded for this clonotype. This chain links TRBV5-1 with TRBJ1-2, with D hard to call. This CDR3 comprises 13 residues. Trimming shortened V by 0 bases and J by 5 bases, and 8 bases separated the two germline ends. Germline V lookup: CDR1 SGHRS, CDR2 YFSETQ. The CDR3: CASSLGQQYGYTF. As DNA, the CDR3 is TGCGCCAGCAGCTTGGGGCAGCAGTATGGCTACACCTTC.

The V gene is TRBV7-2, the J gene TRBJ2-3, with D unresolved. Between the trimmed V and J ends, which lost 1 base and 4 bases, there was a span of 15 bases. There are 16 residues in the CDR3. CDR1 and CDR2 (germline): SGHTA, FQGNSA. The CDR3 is CASSLVVLGLADTQYF. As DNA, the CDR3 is TGTGCCAGCAGCTTAGTAGTCTTGGGGTTAGCAGATACGCAGTATTTT.

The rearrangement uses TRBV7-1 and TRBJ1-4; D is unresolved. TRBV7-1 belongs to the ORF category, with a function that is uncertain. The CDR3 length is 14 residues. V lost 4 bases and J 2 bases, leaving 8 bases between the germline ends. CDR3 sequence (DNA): TGTGCCAGCAGCTACAGAGGCACTAATGAAAAACTGTTTTTT. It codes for CASSYRGTNEKLFF.

The CDR3 DNA follows: TGTGCCACCATGAAGCGAGGGGAGGGAGATACGCAGTATTTT. This codes for CATMKRGEGDTQYF. This chain connects TRBV24-1 to TRBJ2-3; TRBD2 matches 7 bases. The ends lost 8 bases at V and 5 bases at J; junction bases unmatched: 9. CDR1 is KGHDR and CDR2 is SFDVKD in the germline V gene. The CDR3 consists of 14 residues.

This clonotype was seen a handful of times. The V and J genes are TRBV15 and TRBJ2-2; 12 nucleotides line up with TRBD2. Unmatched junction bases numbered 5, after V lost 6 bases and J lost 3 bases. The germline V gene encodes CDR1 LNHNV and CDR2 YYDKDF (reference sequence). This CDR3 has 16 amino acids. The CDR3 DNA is TGTGCCACCAGAGGGGCTAGCGGGAGGGACACCGGGGAGCTGTTTTTT. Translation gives CATRGASGRDTGELFF. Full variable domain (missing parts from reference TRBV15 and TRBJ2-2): DAMVIQNPRYQVTQFGKPVTLSCSQTLNHNVMYWYQQKSSQAPKLLFHYYDKDFNNEADTPDNFQSRRPNTSFCFLDIRSPGLGDTAMYLCATRGASGRDTGELFFGEGSRLTVL.

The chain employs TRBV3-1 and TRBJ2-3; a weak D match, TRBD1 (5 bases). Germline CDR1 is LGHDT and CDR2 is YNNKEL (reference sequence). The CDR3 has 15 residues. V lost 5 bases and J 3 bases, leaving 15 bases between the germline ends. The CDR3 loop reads CASSFRVGATDTQYF. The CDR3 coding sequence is TGTGCCAGCAGCTTCAGGGTAGGCGCGACAGATACGCAGTATTTT.

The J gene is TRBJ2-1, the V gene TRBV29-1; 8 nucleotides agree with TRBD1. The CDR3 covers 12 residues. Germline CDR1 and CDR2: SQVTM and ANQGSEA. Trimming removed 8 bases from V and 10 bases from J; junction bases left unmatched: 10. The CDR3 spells CSPSGQGEEQFF. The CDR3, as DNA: TGCAGCCCATCTGGACAGGGTGAGGAGCAGTTCTTC.